This T cell receptor beta chain was captured in a study of cytomegalovirus exposure and HLA in healthy donors (dated by TCRdb to about 2017). The study in broad terms: In an earlier analysis of approximately 500 of the donors, less than 350 Gb of sequence data and 90 million to 130 million unique TCR beta sequences from 180 million or so T cells were reported. Both class I and class II loci were covered by HLA typing, at four-digit resolution. Besides the first cohort of approximately 710 subjects, a separate validation cohort made up of 120 or so different subjects was used. Donor age, sex, ethnicity and CMV serostatus were collected together with the repertoire data. About 5 DR-DQ haplotypes were handled as single units for association and clustering, since linkage in the cohort was strong. High-throughput TCR immunosequencing, statistical association of individual TCRs with disease status, and machine learning were combined to predict cytomegalovirus infection status. An earlier analysis of several hundred of the donors applied high-throughput TCR beta sequencing to assess whether each TCR beta V gene segment acted as functional or pseudogenic. A later genetic analysis took genome-wide SNP genotypes for about 65% of the 666 donors and used that subset as a discovery cohort. Rather than drawing on any new phenotypic data, the later analysis identified candidate immune exposures from TCR beta sequences and the way those sequences occurred across donors. In a later analysis, previously published TCR beta repertoires from 500 to 750 donors were re-analyzed and high-resolution HLA genotyping was added so that TCR occurrence patterns could be studied. An early release covering more than 500 HLA-typed donors comprised around 300 gigabases of sequencing data and roughly 86 million unique TCR sequences. The study aimed to test whether cataloging public T cell receptors could reveal signatures of past pathogen exposure. The number of typed donors differed by locus: roughly 629-640 for A, B, C, DRB1 and DQB1; about 520 for DQA1; over 600 for DPA1; and 400 to 480 for DPB1. Of the approximately 370 genotyped donors, 70% to 90% were placed in the genetic ancestry cluster associated with self-reported Caucasian donors. Every repertoire in the discovery cohort had been generated on one and the same sequencing platform. Among 300 to 500 genotyped donors of the cohort, an average of roughly 230,000 unique TCR beta nucleotide sequences was sequenced per donor, of which roughly 18% were non-productive. Using immunosequencing, the study profiled T cell repertoires from around 680 subjects and related those repertoires to cytomegalovirus serostatus.

The cohort was made up of 666 healthy bone marrow donors. At the time of sampling, every cohort member was nominally healthy, though immune exposures that went unrecorded were likely present. The donor was CMV seropositive and was included in the group of some 290 seropositive cohort members. A peripheral blood sample was collected from each donor, and TCR beta sequencing was performed on peripheral blood mononuclear cells. Genomic DNA extraction from the blood cell samples was performed with the Qiagen DNeasy Blood Extraction Kit. The paper's findings and limits, for the study overall: Because HLA typing was missing for some donors at each locus, association tests included only the typed subset. A further reported finding was that TCR beta sequences accurately predicted the HLA-A and HLA-B alleles for most subjects in the first cohort. A later genetic analysis reported fewer N-insertions in productive TCRs among donors in an Asian-associated ancestry cluster than the approximately 700-donor mean. A later analysis found that HLA-associated TCR beta chains were more clonally expanded and had lower generation probabilities than equally common non-associated chains. A later genetic analysis associated a missense DCLRE1C variant with V-gene and J-gene trimming of TCR beta chains, and an independent cohort replicated the association. The authors suggested that the approach could potentially be extended to other disease states and immunological phenotypes. According to a later analysis, parvovirus B19, influenza, CMV and Epstein-Barr virus appeared linked to several top co-occurrence clusters. A cluster of highly shared sequence variants was judged likely to represent a technical artifact of the sequencing pipeline. According to a later analysis, most CMV-associated TCR beta chains appeared to be HLA-restricted, and the HLA associations seemed to be driven largely by CMV exposure. About 15 rarely observed V segments, including chromosome 9 orphons, were excluded from the earlier analysis of about 600 of the donors because counts were too low. A total of fewer than 200 TCR beta chains were listed by the study as associated with cytomegalovirus. Cytomegalovirus status was reported to be diagnosed by the classifier with high specificity and sensitivity in both the original and validation cohorts. Across donors, most TCR sequences were observed very rarely, whereas some public TCRs were present in many individuals. For the cohort, immune exposure information was limited to CMV serostatus. Roughly uniform sequencing depth across donors was assumed in presence/absence analyses, although this assumption may not hold. An earlier analysis of roughly 570 of the donors showed that most TCR beta V segments appeared in productive rearrangements either about 87% or about 30% of the time, which broadly matched IMGT annotations. A later analysis associated about 17,000 TCR beta sequences with specific HLA alleles at a false discovery rate of 0.05. Linkage disequilibrium might explain the correlated functional status among segregating V segments, but an unknown experimental factor could not be ruled out. Strong co-occurrence of HLA alleles, especially DR and DQ, made assigning TCR associations to individual alleles difficult. A few of the identified cytomegalovirus-associated TCR beta chains were confirmed in vitro to be specific for cytomegalovirus antigens. The cohort was sequenced for TCR beta chains only, and without alpha or paired-chain data the features that could be detected were limited. According to a later analysis, TCR association rates differed among HLA loci, with DRB1 alleles showing the most associated TCRs and HLA-C alleles showing the fewest.

Library construction relied on the immunoSEQ multiplex PCR assay. A mixture of 60 forward primers for TCR Vbeta segments and 13 reverse primers for TCR Jbeta segments was used in the multiplex PCR. The CDR3 region of rearranged TCR beta genes was amplified from genomic DNA by a multiplex PCR assay. The Illumina HiSeq System was used to sequence the amplified TCR beta libraries as 87-base-pair reads. The paper's data handling went like this. A later analysis tallied around 80 million unique TCR beta chains across the 550 to 850 repertoires, and around 9.9 million of those chains were shared by two or more donors. A nearest-neighbor algorithm error-corrected the raw reads and collapsed the reads into unique sequences, merging closely related sequences to remove PCR and sequencing errors. V, D and J gene segments were assigned by aligning CDR3 sequences to IMGT reference sequences. For a sequence to be retained, a match of at least six nucleotides was required to both a V gene segment and a J gene segment. Rearrangements were classified as productive when the CDR3 lacked stop codons and remained in frame with V and J, and all other rearrangements were classified as non-productive. Following IMGT convention, CDR3 was defined as the stretch from the second conserved V-encoded cysteine to the conserved J-encoded phenylalanine. The earlier analysis of 500 to 600 of the donors excluded sequences that lacked an unambiguous match to a single V gene segment. In an earlier analysis of 587 of the donors, V segments were called functional above 56.7% productive rearrangements and were called segregating when the between-donor standard deviation exceeded 5%. A statistical classification framework was built for diagnosing cytomegalovirus status from the catalog of TCR beta chain sequences. A later analysis assigned V and J genes by comparing TCR nucleotide sequences with IMGT/GENE-DB human TR gene sequences. In a later analysis, CDR3 sequences and most-parsimonious VDJ recombination scenarios were assigned using the TCRdist pipeline. In a later analysis, each TCR beta chain was defined by its CDR3 amino acid sequence together with its V-gene family, and reads without a unique V-gene family were excluded. To address suspected cross-contamination and a sequencing artifact, a later analysis removed around 600 highly shared, low-generation-probability nucleotide sequences. In a later analysis, a clonal expansion index was calculated for each public chain from normalized within-repertoire ranks of inferred template counts. In a later analysis, generation probabilities were computed using a VDJ recombination model fitted to out-of-frame rearrangements, and the results were checked against IGoR. Hypergeometric tests were used in a later analysis to score TCR-TCR, TCR-HLA and TCR-CMV co-occurrence, with a repertoire-size bias correction applied to the TCR pairs. To estimate false discovery rates, a later analysis permuted the HLA or CMV assignments 20 times. In a later analysis, co-occurring TCRs were grouped using DBSCAN, and TCRdist sequence similarity was added for clustering within HLA-allele-positive subsets. Repertoires with fewer than 30,000 or more than 120,000 public chains were left out of co-occurrence clustering, as were four to six repertoires with anomalous nucleotide sharing. This immuneACCESS table, as held by TCRdb, lists in-frame sequences with V and J called but not all clones. Of the missing ones, under half trace to an unresolved V gene in checked studies; the others have no known cause. The D gene and trimming were derived from the DNA, and the V and J assignments and clone size from that table. For this sample there are 110,000 to 150,000 clones; just under 85% appear just once. The ten top clones hold around 4.1% of the sample.

Comment on this clone: Its antigen is still unknown. Base quality data are lacking; no much larger clone is found one base away.

The sequenced sample consisted of PBMCs. The origin of this receptor is a middle-aged man in good health and CMV-seropositive.

The nucleotides read TGCGCCAGCAGCCAAGAATTTAGCGGGAGTGGGTCAGATACGCAGTATTTT. Translated, it reads CASSQEFSGSGSDTQYF. This chain is built from TRBV4-1 and TRBJ2-3, with 9 bases aligning to TRBD2. From the cysteine up to the phenylalanine, the CDR3 has a length of 17 residues. The read is trimmed to its CDR3 DNA, 51 bases read in frame from base 1. CDR1 and CDR2 are drawn from the germline V gene: MGHRA, YSYEKL. After removal of 0 bases from V and 4 bases from J, the junction retains 8 bases not matched to a gene.